Shown below are 28 T cell receptor beta chains from a single sample sequenced in a study of early T cells in non-severe SARS-CoV-2 infection. One entry per CDR3 protein results from TCRdb running MiXCR on the 5' RACE reads. This sample yields about 68,000 distinct CDR3 sequences, of which roughly 10% are seen a single time; 6.4% belongs to the top ten. The sample comprised whole blood. These TCRs come from an adult who was a healthcare worker with PCR-confirmed SARS-CoV-2 infection or an uninfected control (not recorded which).

This clonotype was found a few times. The CDR3 DNA sequence: TGTGCCAGCAGTTCCCGTTTTTCTAGCGGGAGGGCCTACGAGCAGTACTTC. Protein sequence: CASSSRFSSGRAYEQYF. J is TRBJ2-7 and V is TRBV27; 12 nucleotides line up with TRBD2. Germline V gives CDR1 MNHEY, CDR2 SMNVEV (reference sequence). With V trimmed by 4 bases and J by 2 bases, 9 bases remained unmatched. CDR3 length equals 17 residues.

This clonotype has a handful of counts. The chain has TRBV19 and TRBJ1-4; 8 nucleotides align to TRBD1. Germline CDR1 and CDR2: LNHDA and SQIVND (reference sequence). There are 13 residues in the CDR3. Trimming took 9 bases from V and 6 from J; bases not matched to a gene: 6. The CDR3 DNA follows: TGTGCCAGCTCCTCGGGACAGGATGAAAAACTGTTTTTT. Amino acid sequence: CASSSGQDEKLFF. The full variable domain, in which reference TRBV19 and TRBJ1-4 provide the parts outside the CDR3, is DGGITQSPKYLFRKEGQNVTLSCEQNLNHDAMYWYRQDPGQGLRLIYYSQIVNDFQKGDIAEGYSVSREKKESFPLTVTSAQKNPTAFYLCASSSGQDEKLFFGSGTQLSVL.

V and J are TRBV21-1 and TRBJ2-3; TRBD1, as called in the table, went unchecked against the DNA. TRBV21-1 is annotated as a pseudogene. The CDR3 spans 16 residues. CDR3 DNA: TGTGCCAGCAGCAAAGATCGGCAGGGACGGACAGATACGCAGTATTTT. Translating gives CASSKDRQGRTDTQYF.

The genes are TRBV20-1 and TRBJ2-7, with D tentatively TRBD1 (6 bases). CDR3 size: 14 residues. V dropped 5 bases and J dropped 2 bases, with 16 bases sitting between them. The germline V gene has CDR1 DFQATT and CDR2 SNEGSKA (reference sequence). CDR3 protein: CSADPGDLTYEQYF. For the CDR3, the DNA is TGCAGTGCTGACCCAGGGGACCTAACCTACGAGCAGTACTTC.

This clonotype was seen a handful of times. The chain couples TRBV9 to TRBJ2-3; D possibly corresponds to TRBD1 (5 bases). The CDR3 has 14 amino acids. The germline CDR1 and CDR2 sequences are SGDLS and YYNGEE. V lost 0 bases and J 1 base, leaving 6 bases between the germline ends. CDR3 protein: CASSVEGGTDTQYF. The CDR3 DNA reads as TGTGCCAGCAGCGTAGAAGGGGGCACAGATACGCAGTATTTT.

In this sample, this clonotype turned up a few times. V is TRBV28 and J is TRBJ2-7, with D possibly TRBD1 on 5 matching bases. The CDR3 spans 13 residues. The germline V and J ends were trimmed by 3 bases and 2 bases, with 8 bases remaining between them. From germline, CDR1 is MDHEN and CDR2 SYDVKM. The CDR3 protein is CASSFDSPYEQYF. CDR3 in DNA: TGTGCCAGCAGTTTCGACAGCCCCTACGAGCAGTACTTC.

The V call is TRBV20-1, the J call TRBJ2-7; 9 positions match TRBD1. CDR3 length: 14 residues. Germline V lookup: CDR1 DFQATT, CDR2 SNEGSKA (reference sequence). V gave up 6 bases and J gave up 6 bases; unmatched junction bases: 12. DNA of the CDR3: TGCAGTGCCATACGGGACAGGGTTACGGGCGAGCAGTACTTC. It yields the protein CSAIRDRVTGEQYF.

This clonotype was recorded at least ten times. The chain recombines TRBV7-9 with TRBJ1-2; D call uncertain. CDR3 length: 12 residues. From germline, CDR1 is SEHNR and CDR2 FQNEAQ (reference sequence). The germline V and J ends were trimmed by 1 base and 7 bases, with 7 bases remaining between them. In DNA form, the CDR3 reads TGTGCCAGCAGCTTAGATTATGTTGGCTACACCTTC. It translates to CASSLDYVGYTF.

The chain combines TRBV5-6 with TRBJ2-1; TRBD2 aligns across 12 bases. The CDR3 length is 15 residues. Germline CDR1 and CDR2: SGHDT and YYEEEE. The V segment lost 4 bases and the J segment 6 bases; nucleotides outside the gene matches: 5. The DNA for the CDR3 is TGTGCCAGCAGCCCGACTAGCGGGAGTGTCAATGAGCAGTTCTTC. Its translation: CASSPTSGSVNEQFF.

J is TRBJ2-1 and V is TRBV7-9, with D perhaps matching TRBD2 (6 bases). V gave up 4 bases and J gave up 5 bases, with 18 bases separating them. There are 16 residues in the CDR3. Germline V CDR1 and CDR2: SEHNR, FQNEAQ (reference sequence). The CDR3 is CASSSPREHWNNEQFF. The CDR3 bases are TGTGCCAGCAGCTCCCCCCGGGAGCACTGGAACAATGAGCAGTTCTTC.

The table lists this clonotype with many counts. This rearrangement joins TRBV10-1 to TRBJ2-5; D unresolved. The CDR3 spans 13 residues. V gave up 5 bases and J gave up 3 bases, with 10 bases separating them. CDR1 is WNHNN and CDR2 is SYGVQD in the germline V gene (reference sequence). The CDR3 protein is CASSPGPKETQYF. In nucleotides, the CDR3 is TGCGCCAGCAGTCCAGGCCCGAAAGAGACCCAGTACTTC.

The chain links TRBV28 to TRBJ1-2; D uncertain. Per the germline V gene, CDR1 is MDHEN and CDR2 is SYDVKM. Trimming cost V 2 bases and J 3 bases, with 7 bases left between them. The CDR3 loop spans 13 amino acids. DNA of the CDR3: TGTGCCAGCAGTTTAGAACAGCACTATGGCTACACCTTC. Encoded protein: CASSLEQHYGYTF.

This chain connects TRBV10-1 to TRBJ2-1, with D unclear. V lost 5 bases to trimming and J lost 6 bases, with 8 bases between them. CDR3 length: 12 residues. The germline V gene has CDR1 WNHNN and CDR2 SYGVQD (reference sequence). The CDR3 protein is CASSFNGNEQFF. Here the CDR3 DNA reads TGCGCCAGCAGTTTTAACGGCAATGAGCAGTTCTTC.

At least ten counts were recorded for this clonotype. The chain links TRBV6-6 to TRBJ1-5; D possibly corresponds to TRBD1 (6 bases). The CDR3 has 14 residues. In germline, CDR1 is MNHNY, CDR2 SVGAGI (reference sequence). With 6 bases removed from V and 4 bases from J, the gap between germline ends came to 13 bases. CDR3 protein: CASSYVGGNQPQHF. As DNA, the CDR3 is TGTGCCAGCAGCTATGTAGGGGGAAATCAGCCCCAGCATTTT.

This clonotype has just a few counts. The V and J genes are TRBV5-4 and TRBJ2-1; 8 bases are a match to TRBD1. Germline V CDR1 and CDR2: SGHNT, YYREEE (reference sequence). This CDR3 is built from 14 residues. V was clipped by 4 bases and J by 8 bases; unmatched bases: 8. CDR3 amino acids: CASSVRPGGDEQFF. The CDR3 DNA is TGTGCCAGCAGCGTTAGGCCAGGGGGCGATGAGCAGTTCTTC.

The chain links TRBV20-1 to TRBJ2-7, with 8 bases fitting TRBD2. Trimming removed 6 bases from V and 2 bases from J; junction bases left unmatched: 9. The CDR3 spans 14 residues. From germline, CDR1 is DFQATT and CDR2 SNEGSKA (reference sequence). The CDR3 DNA sequence: TGCAGTGCGCCTTCTAGCGGGCTAACCTACGAGCAGTACTTC. This translates into CSAPSSGLTYEQYF.

The sample holds many counts of this clonotype. V usage is TRBV28 and J usage is TRBJ2-3; a possible D gene is TRBD1 (5 bases). The CDR3 is 11 amino acids. Germline lookup yields CDR1 MDHEN and CDR2 SYDVKM. The V and J ends lost 2 bases and 10 bases respectively, with 7 bases between them. CDR3 nucleotide sequence: TGTGCCAGCAGTTTAAGGGGCCCGCAGTATTTT. It yields the protein CASSLRGPQYF. The variable domain in full, with the rest retrieved from reference TRBV28 and TRBJ2-3, is DVKVTQSSRYLVKRTGEKVFLECVQDMDHENMFWYRQDPGLGLRLIYFSYDVKMKEKGDIPEGYSVSREKKERFSLILESASTNQTSMYLCASSLRGPQYFGPGTRLTVL.

The chain has TRBV20-1 and TRBJ2-7; D remains ambiguous. V was pared by 7 bases and J by 4 bases, with 17 bases between. This CDR3 has 13 residues. The germline CDR1 and CDR2 sequences are DFQATT and SNEGSKA (reference sequence). Here the CDR3 DNA reads TGCAGTGTCCTGGTGGGGTATGGATACGAGCAGTACTTC. Protein sequence: CSVLVGYGYEQYF.

This chain links TRBV15 with TRBJ1-2; D is ambiguous. Germline loops: CDR1 LNHNV, CDR2 YYDKDF (reference sequence). The CDR3 has 14 amino acids. V gave up 5 bases and J gave up 4 bases, with 14 bases separating them. In DNA form, the CDR3 reads TGTGCCACCAGCGGAAAACAGAATTTCTATGGCTACACCTTC. This gives the protein CATSGKQNFYGYTF.

This clonotype was observed at least ten times. This CDR3 reads CASSLTTSGEQYF. The CDR3 nucleotides are TGTGCCAGCAGTTTGACGACTAGCGGTGAGCAGTACTTC. The J gene is TRBJ2-7, the V gene TRBV28, with TRBD2 matching over 9 bases. This CDR3 is built from 13 residues. Germline loops: CDR1 MDHEN, CDR2 SYDVKM. Trimming cost V 3 bases and J 7 bases; bases outside gene matches: 4.

This clonotype was seen a handful of times. This chain links TRBV6-2 or TRBV6-3 with TRBJ2-3; D possibly corresponds to TRBD2 (5 bases). Germline V gene sequence: CDR1 MNHEY, CDR2 SVGEGT. V gave up 10 bases and J gave up 1 base, with 15 bases separating them. The CDR3 length is 14 residues. The CDR3 sequence is CATQDYLGTDTQYF. DNA for the CDR3: TGTGCCACCCAAGACTACCTCGGCACAGATACGCAGTATTTT.

This chain joins TRBV19 and TRBJ1-5; 10 bases are a match to TRBD1. Per germline, CDR1 LNHDA and CDR2 SQIVND (reference sequence). This CDR3 is built from 18 residues. J lost 0 bases, V lost 3 bases, and 8 bases had no gene match. The CDR3 loop is CASSMATGGIYSNQPQHF. The CDR3 DNA reads TGTGCCAGTAGTATGGCGACAGGGGGCATATATAGCAATCAGCCCCAGCATTTT.

V usage is TRBV18 and J usage is TRBJ2-3; possible D gene TRBD2, 6 bases. The CDR3 loop spans 16 amino acids. The V gene's germline CDR1 is KGHSH and CDR2 LQKENI. Trimming pared 8 bases from V and 2 bases from J, leaving 20 bases between. DNA for the CDR3: TGTGCCAGCACCTTTAATAGCGGATTATACACAGATACGCAGTATTTT. This translates into CASTFNSGLYTDTQYF. The complete variable domain, with remaining parts taken from reference TRBV18 and TRBJ2-3, reads NAGVMQNPRHLVRRRGQEARLRCSPMKGHSHVYWYRQLPEEGLKFMVYLQKENIIDESGMPKERFSAEFPKEGPSILRIQQVVRGDSAAYFCASTFNSGLYTDTQYFGPGTRLTVL.

This clonotype was detected many times. The chain combines TRBV7-8 with TRBJ2-1; TRBD2 matches at 8 bases. Germline V gene lookup returns CDR1 SGHVS and CDR2 FQNEAQ. V dropped 1 base and J dropped 3; count of bases not matched to a gene: 8. This CDR3 comprises 17 residues. CDR3 in DNA: TGTGCCAGCAGCTTAGGGACAACAGCGGGAGTCTACAATGAGCAGTTCTTC. It codes for CASSLGTTAGVYNEQFF. Complete variable domain (other parts from reference TRBV7-8 and TRBJ2-1): GAGVSQSPRYKVAKRGQDVALRCDPISGHVSLFWYQQALGQGPEFLTYFQNEAQLDKSGLPSDRFFAERPEGSVSTLKIQRTQQEDSAVYLCASSLGTTAGVYNEQFFGPGTRLTVL.

This clonotype was found many times. This chain links TRBV20-1 with TRBJ1-5, with 9 bases lining up with TRBD1. The CDR3 sequence is 14 residues long. Per the germline V gene, CDR1 is DFQATT and CDR2 is SNEGSKA (reference sequence). Trimming removed 4 bases from V and 5 bases from J; junction bases left unmatched: 6. CDR3 protein: CSAKKQGADQPQHF. CDR3 in DNA: TGCAGTGCTAAGAAACAGGGGGCCGATCAGCCCCAGCATTTT.

This clonotype came up many times. This sequence joins TRBV11-2 and TRBJ1-2, with unresolved D. V was cut by 6 bases and J by 4 bases, with 15 bases left in between. Germline V gene lookup returns CDR1 SGHAT and CDR2 FQNNGV. The CDR3 contains 14 residues. The CDR3 DNA is TGTGCCAGCAGTTCAGTGGGAGCGAGCTATGGCTACACCTTC. It is translated as CASSSVGASYGYTF.

For the CDR3, the DNA is TGTGCCATCATGGGGGAGGGTCACACTGAAGCTTTCTTT. It translates to CAIMGEGHTEAFF. The chain is built from TRBV10-3 and TRBJ1-1; D possibly corresponds to TRBD1 (5 bases). Deletions cut 7 bases from V and 3 bases from J, with 12 bases between. CDR3 size: 13 residues. Germline loops: CDR1 ENHRY, CDR2 SYGVKD.

This clonotype showed up just a few times. The J gene is TRBJ2-7, the V gene TRBV9, with D perhaps given as TRBD1 or TRBD2 (5 bases each). V was shortened by 2 bases and J by 5 bases, with 17 bases between the two germline ends. The germline gives CDR1 SGDLS, CDR2 YYNGEE. This CDR3 contains 15 residues. The CDR3 loop is CASSVDGTPDNEQYF. CDR3 sequence (DNA): TGTGCCAGCAGCGTCGACGGGACCCCCGACAACGAGCAGTACTTC.